This is a list of T cell receptor beta chains from one sample in a study of beta chain features in type 1 diabetes. Profiling relied on immunoSEQ multiplex PCR, and the TCRdb table lists in-frame clones only, not all of them. The table has 200,000 to 250,000 clones, around 16% seen once. The specimen sequenced was naive CD4+ T cells from blood. These receptors were collected from a man aged 25-45 years with type 1 diabetes. CDR3s include the opening cysteine and the closing phenylalanine or tryptophan. The order of the fields is D gene, J gene, V gene, clone size, CDR3 protein, CDR3 DNA. The D gene is left open where the match is weak. Clone size is shown for a subset of rows, as once, few, many or a class of expanded clone.

D gene: TRBD1; J gene: TRBJ2-1; V gene: TRBV28; clone size: few; CDR3 protein: CASGPPGTGQFF; CDR3 DNA: TGTGCCAGCGGACCCCCGGGGACAGGGCAGTTCTTC
D gene: .; J gene: TRBJ2-4; V gene: TRBV18; clone size: few; CDR3 protein: CASSPPRARNIQYF; CDR3 DNA: TGTGCCAGCTCACCGCCCAGGGCGCGAAACATTCAGTACTTC
D gene: .; J gene: TRBJ2-3; V gene: TRBV25-1; clone size: .; CDR3 protein: CASRVSTDTQYF; CDR3 DNA: TGTGCCAGCAGAGTTAGCACAGATACGCAGTATTTT
D gene: TRBD1; J gene: TRBJ2-7; V gene: TRBV27; clone size: .; CDR3 protein: CASRDRGHEQYF; CDR3 DNA: TGTGCCAGCAGGGACAGGGGTCACGAGCAGTACTTC
D gene: .; J gene: TRBJ1-1; V gene: TRBV2; clone size: .; CDR3 protein: CASSSGRDTEAFF; CDR3 DNA: TGTGCCAGCAGCTCCGGACGGGACACTGAAGCTTTCTTT
D gene: .; J gene: TRBJ2-2; V gene: TRBV9; clone size: few; CDR3 protein: CASSPHNTGELFF; CDR3 DNA: TGTGCCAGCAGCCCCCATAACACCGGGGAGCTGTTTTTT
D gene: .; J gene: TRBJ2-2; V gene: TRBV14; clone size: .; CDR3 protein: CASSQASTAGELFF; CDR3 DNA: TGTGCCAGCAGCCAGGCCTCGACGGCTGGGGAGCTGTTTTTT
D gene: .; J gene: TRBJ2-1; V gene: TRBV20-1; clone size: few; CDR3 protein: CSATQLREQFF; CDR3 DNA: TGCAGTGCCACCCAATTGCGTGAGCAGTTCTTC
D gene: TRBD1; J gene: TRBJ1-5; V gene: TRBV30; clone size: .; CDR3 protein: CAWGDRGNQPQHF; CDR3 DNA: TGTGCCTGGGGGGACAGGGGTAATCAGCCCCAGCATTTT
D gene: .; J gene: TRBJ2-3; V gene: TRBV7-2; clone size: few; CDR3 protein: CASSRGRGDTQYF; CDR3 DNA: TGTGCCAGCAGCCGGGGCCGGGGAGATACGCAGTATTTT
D gene: .; J gene: TRBJ1-3; V gene: TRBV29-1; clone size: .; CDR3 protein: CSVEGLSGNTIYF; CDR3 DNA: TGCAGCGTTGAAGGTCTCTCTGGAAACACCATATATTTT
D gene: TRBD1; J gene: TRBJ1-5; V gene: TRBV2; clone size: .; CDR3 protein: CASNWDSLQPQHF; CDR3 DNA: TGTGCCAGCAACTGGGACAGCCTTCAGCCCCAGCATTTT
D gene: TRBD2; J gene: TRBJ2-7; V gene: TRBV7-2; clone size: .; CDR3 protein: CASSYSGRRYEQYF; CDR3 DNA: TGTGCCAGCAGCTATAGCGGGAGAAGGTACGAGCAGTACTTC
D gene: .; J gene: TRBJ2-3; V gene: TRBV10-3; clone size: .; CDR3 protein: CAIRDSQTDTQYF; CDR3 DNA: TGTGCCATCAGAGATTCTCAAACAGATACGCAGTATTTT
D gene: .; J gene: TRBJ2-3; V gene: TRBV7-2; clone size: .; CDR3 protein: CASSFGHTDTQYF; CDR3 DNA: TGTGCCAGCAGCTTCGGACACACAGATACGCAGTATTTT
D gene: .; J gene: TRBJ2-5; V gene: TRBV6-6; clone size: .; CDR3 protein: CASIKNSRETQYF; CDR3 DNA: TGTGCCAGCATCAAGAACTCCAGGGAGACCCAGTACTTC
D gene: TRBD1; J gene: TRBJ2-5; V gene: TRBV29-1; clone size: few; CDR3 protein: CSVAQGAQETQYF; CDR3 DNA: TGCAGCGTTGCCCAGGGGGCACAAGAGACCCAGTACTTC
D gene: .; J gene: TRBJ2-1; V gene: TRBV5-1; clone size: few; CDR3 protein: CASSFGPSSYNEQFF; CDR3 DNA: TGCGCCAGCAGCTTCGGGCCAAGCTCCTACAATGAGCAGTTCTTC
D gene: TRBD2; J gene: TRBJ2-5; V gene: TRBV29-1; clone size: few; CDR3 protein: CSVARLAEETQYF; CDR3 DNA: TGCAGCGTGGCGCGACTAGCGGAAGAGACCCAGTACTTC
D gene: TRBD1; J gene: TRBJ2-1; V gene: TRBV5-4; clone size: .; CDR3 protein: CASSPTGGSYNEQFF; CDR3 DNA: TGTGCCAGCAGCCCCACAGGGGGCTCCTACAATGAGCAGTTCTTC
D gene: .; J gene: TRBJ1-1; V gene: TRBV29-1; clone size: .; CDR3 protein: CSVHLGRTEAFF; CDR3 DNA: TGCAGCGTGCATTTAGGAAGGACTGAAGCTTTCTTT
D gene: .; J gene: TRBJ2-1; V gene: TRBV7-9; clone size: few; CDR3 protein: CASSPTGLSNNEQFF; CDR3 DNA: TGTGCCAGCAGCCCTACAGGGCTATCGAACAATGAGCAGTTCTTC
D gene: .; J gene: TRBJ2-2; V gene: TRBV28; clone size: .; CDR3 protein: CASSLSGRYTGELFF; CDR3 DNA: TGTGCCAGCAGTTTATCAGGGCGTTACACCGGGGAGCTGTTTTTT
D gene: .; J gene: TRBJ2-7; V gene: TRBV5-1; clone size: .; CDR3 protein: CASSLSLNSYEQYF; CDR3 DNA: TGCGCCAGCAGCTTGAGCCTTAACTCCTACGAGCAGTACTTC
D gene: .; J gene: TRBJ1-5; V gene: TRBV9; clone size: few; CDR3 protein: CASSQRGFNQPQHF; CDR3 DNA: TGTGCCAGCAGCCAACGGGGCTTCAATCAGCCCCAGCATTTT
D gene: .; J gene: TRBJ1-1; V gene: TRBV10-2; clone size: .; CDR3 protein: CASSEGAKMNTEAFF; CDR3 DNA: TGCGCCAGCAGTGAGGGGGCGAAGATGAACACTGAAGCTTTCTTT
D gene: .; J gene: TRBJ2-5; V gene: TRBV11-1; clone size: few; CDR3 protein: CASSSFGYQETQYF; CDR3 DNA: TGTGCCAGCAGCTCCTTCGGGTACCAAGAGACCCAGTACTTC
D gene: TRBD1; J gene: TRBJ2-5; V gene: TRBV9; clone size: few; CDR3 protein: CASSMAGQGGETQYF; CDR3 DNA: TGTGCCAGCAGCATGGCGGGACAGGGTGGAGAGACCCAGTACTTC
D gene: .; J gene: TRBJ2-3; V gene: TRBV27; clone size: .; CDR3 protein: CASSLTSGADTQYF; CDR3 DNA: TGTGCCAGCAGTTTAACTTCCGGGGCAGATACGCAGTATTTT
D gene: TRBD1; J gene: TRBJ2-6; V gene: TRBV19; clone size: .; CDR3 protein: CASSGQGAPAGANVLTF; CDR3 DNA: TGTGCCAGTAGTGGGCAGGGGGCGCCGGCTGGGGCCAACGTCCTGACTTTC
D gene: .; J gene: TRBJ1-5; V gene: TRBV19; clone size: .; CDR3 protein: CASSAGNQPQHF; CDR3 DNA: TGTGCCAGTAGTGCGGGTAATCAGCCCCAGCATTTT
D gene: .; J gene: TRBJ2-5; V gene: TRBV19; clone size: once; CDR3 protein: CASKGVATGEETQYF; CDR3 DNA: TGTGCCAGTAAGGGGGTGGCGACAGGTGAAGAGACCCAGTACTTC
D gene: .; J gene: TRBJ2-7; V gene: TRBV29-1; clone size: .; CDR3 protein: CSVERQDGPYEQYF; CDR3 DNA: TGCAGCGTTGAAAGACAGGACGGACCCTACGAGCAGTACTTC
D gene: TRBD1; J gene: TRBJ1-1; V gene: TRBV13; clone size: few; CDR3 protein: CASSAGGPDTEAFF; CDR3 DNA: TGTGCCAGCAGTGCAGGGGGTCCGGACACTGAAGCTTTCTTT
D gene: TRBD2; J gene: TRBJ2-7; V gene: TRBV27; clone size: few; CDR3 protein: CASILTGLAGESKVYEQYF; CDR3 DNA: TGTGCCAGCATTCTAACCGGACTAGCGGGAGAGAGTAAGGTCTACGAGCAGTACTTC
D gene: TRBD1; J gene: TRBJ2-7; V gene: TRBV29-1; clone size: few; CDR3 protein: CSVGVGQGYEQYF; CDR3 DNA: TGCAGCGTTGGAGTAGGACAGGGATACGAGCAGTACTTC
D gene: .; J gene: TRBJ1-2; V gene: TRBV4-3; clone size: few; CDR3 protein: CASSQVPGADYGYTF; CDR3 DNA: TGCGCCAGCAGCCAAGTACCAGGGGCGGACTATGGCTACACCTTC
D gene: .; J gene: TRBJ2-3; V gene: TRBV28; clone size: .; CDR3 protein: CASSGGTTDTQYF; CDR3 DNA: TGTGCCAGCAGCGGCGGGACCACAGATACGCAGTATTTT
D gene: .; J gene: TRBJ2-7; V gene: TRBV30; clone size: .; CDR3 protein: CAWRDARAYEQYF; CDR3 DNA: TGTGCCTGGAGAGACGCCAGGGCCTACGAGCAGTACTTC
D gene: .; J gene: TRBJ2-7; V gene: TRBV11-2; clone size: .; CDR3 protein: CASSFGEEQYF; CDR3 DNA: TGTGCCAGCAGCTTTGGGGAGGAGCAGTACTTC
D gene: .; J gene: TRBJ1-5; V gene: TRBV29-1; clone size: .; CDR3 protein: CSVRKASNQPQHF; CDR3 DNA: TGCAGCGTACGGAAAGCTAGCAATCAGCCCCAGCATTTT
D gene: .; J gene: TRBJ2-7; V gene: TRBV13; clone size: .; CDR3 protein: CASSPQQGLSYEQYF; CDR3 DNA: TGTGCCAGCAGCCCACAACAGGGTTTGTCCTACGAGCAGTACTTC
D gene: .; J gene: TRBJ2-1; V gene: TRBV5-4; clone size: few; CDR3 protein: CASRPRTENNEQFF; CDR3 DNA: TGTGCCAGCCGTCCCCGGACAGAAAACAATGAGCAGTTCTTC
D gene: .; J gene: TRBJ2-3; V gene: TRBV19; clone size: few; CDR3 protein: CASRYRSTDTQYF; CDR3 DNA: TGTGCCAGTAGATACAGAAGCACAGATACGCAGTATTTT
D gene: TRBD1; J gene: TRBJ2-7; V gene: TRBV18; clone size: few; CDR3 protein: CASSPSGQGYYEQYF; CDR3 DNA: TGTGCCAGCTCACCCAGCGGACAGGGATACTACGAGCAGTACTTC
D gene: .; J gene: TRBJ1-5; V gene: TRBV18; clone size: .; CDR3 protein: CASSVDLQSNQPQHF; CDR3 DNA: TGTGCCAGCTCGGTTGATCTACAGTCCAATCAGCCCCAGCATTTT
D gene: .; J gene: TRBJ2-5; V gene: TRBV5-1; clone size: .; CDR3 protein: CASSLRLETQYF; CDR3 DNA: TGCGCCAGCAGCTTGAGGCTGGAGACCCAGTACTTC
D gene: .; J gene: TRBJ2-5; V gene: TRBV28; clone size: once; CDR3 protein: CASINTPGVGETQYF; CDR3 DNA: TGTGCCAGCATAAATACCCCAGGAGTGGGAGAGACCCAGTACTTC
D gene: .; J gene: TRBJ2-1; V gene: TRBV30; clone size: few; CDR3 protein: CAWSGGGHEQFF; CDR3 DNA: TGTGCCTGGAGTGGGGGAGGCCATGAGCAGTTCTTC
D gene: TRBD1; J gene: TRBJ2-7; V gene: TRBV2; clone size: once; CDR3 protein: CASSENGAGGWEQYF; CDR3 DNA: TGTGCCAGCAGTGAGAATGGTGCAGGGGGCTGGGAGCAGTACTTC
D gene: .; J gene: TRBJ2-1; V gene: TRBV15; clone size: few; CDR3 protein: CATSRASRARLEQFF; CDR3 DNA: TGTGCCACCAGCAGAGCCTCCAGGGCTCGGCTGGAGCAGTTCTTC
D gene: .; J gene: TRBJ2-4; V gene: TRBV12-2; clone size: .; CDR3 protein: CASRLADSLAKNIQYF; CDR3 DNA: TGTGCAAGTCGCTTAGCAGACAGCTTAGCCAAAAACATTCAGTACTTC
D gene: .; J gene: TRBJ2-2; V gene: TRBV4-3; clone size: few; CDR3 protein: CASSQVGRNTGELFF; CDR3 DNA: TGCGCCAGCAGCCAAGTCGGAAGAAACACCGGGGAGCTGTTTTTT
D gene: .; J gene: TRBJ2-1; V gene: TRBV5-4; clone size: .; CDR3 protein: CASRPSSYNEQFF; CDR3 DNA: TGTGCCAGTAGACCGAGCTCCTACAATGAGCAGTTCTTC